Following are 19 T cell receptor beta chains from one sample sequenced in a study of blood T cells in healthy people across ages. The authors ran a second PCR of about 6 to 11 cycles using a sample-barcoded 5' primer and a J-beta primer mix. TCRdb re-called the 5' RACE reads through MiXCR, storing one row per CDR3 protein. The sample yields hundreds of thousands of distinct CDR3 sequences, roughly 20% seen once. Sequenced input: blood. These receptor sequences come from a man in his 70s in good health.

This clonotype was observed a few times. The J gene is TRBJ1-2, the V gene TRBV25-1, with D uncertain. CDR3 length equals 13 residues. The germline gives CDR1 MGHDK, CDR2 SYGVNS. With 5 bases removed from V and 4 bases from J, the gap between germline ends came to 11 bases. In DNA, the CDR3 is TGTGCCAGCAGTCCCCGAGGCAGCTATGGCTACACCTTC. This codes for CASSPRGSYGYTF.

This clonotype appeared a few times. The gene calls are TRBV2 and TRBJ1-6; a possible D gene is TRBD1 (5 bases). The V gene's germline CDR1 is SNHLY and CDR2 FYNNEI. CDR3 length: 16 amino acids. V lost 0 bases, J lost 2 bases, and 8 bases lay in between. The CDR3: CASSEARQTYNSPLHF. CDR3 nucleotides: TGTGCCAGCAGTGAAGCGCGACAGACCTATAATTCACCCCTCCACTTT.

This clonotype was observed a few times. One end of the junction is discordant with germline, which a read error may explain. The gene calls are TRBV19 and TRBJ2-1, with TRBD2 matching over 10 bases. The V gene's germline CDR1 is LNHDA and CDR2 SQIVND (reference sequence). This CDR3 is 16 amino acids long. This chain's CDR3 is CASSPRAGGPYNVQFF. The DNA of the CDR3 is TGTGCCAGTAGCCCTAGAGCGGGAGGGCCTTACAATGTGCAGTTCTTC.

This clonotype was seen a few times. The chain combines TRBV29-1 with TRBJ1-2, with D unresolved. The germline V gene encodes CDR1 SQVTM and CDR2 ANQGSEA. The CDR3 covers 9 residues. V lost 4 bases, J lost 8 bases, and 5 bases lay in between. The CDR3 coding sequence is TGCAGCGTTGGTGGGGGCTACACCTTC. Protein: CSVGGGYTF.

The CDR3 bases are TGTGCCAGCAGTTACGCTTGGGCGGAGGTAGCCAAAAACATTCAGTACTTC. Its protein is CASSYAWAEVAKNIQYF. The chain combines TRBV27 with TRBJ2-4; D is possibly TRBD2 (5 bases). Germline loops: CDR1 MNHEY, CDR2 SMNVEV (reference sequence). The CDR3 covers 17 residues. Trimming took off 4 bases at V and 0 bases at J, with 16 bases between the two ends.

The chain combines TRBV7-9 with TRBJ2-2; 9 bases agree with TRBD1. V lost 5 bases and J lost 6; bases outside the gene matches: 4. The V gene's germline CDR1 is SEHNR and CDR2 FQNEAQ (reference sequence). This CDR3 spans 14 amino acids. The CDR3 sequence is CASSEQGAPGELFF. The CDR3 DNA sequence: TGTGCCAGCAGCGAACAGGGGGCCCCCGGGGAGCTGTTTTTT.

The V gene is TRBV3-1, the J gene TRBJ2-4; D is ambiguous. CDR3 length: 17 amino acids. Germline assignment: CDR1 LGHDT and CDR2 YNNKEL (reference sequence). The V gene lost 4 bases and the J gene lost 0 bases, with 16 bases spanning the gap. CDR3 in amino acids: CASSPKDGYLAKNIQYF. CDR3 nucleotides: TGTGCCAGCAGCCCAAAGGACGGGTATCTAGCCAAAAACATTCAGTACTTC.

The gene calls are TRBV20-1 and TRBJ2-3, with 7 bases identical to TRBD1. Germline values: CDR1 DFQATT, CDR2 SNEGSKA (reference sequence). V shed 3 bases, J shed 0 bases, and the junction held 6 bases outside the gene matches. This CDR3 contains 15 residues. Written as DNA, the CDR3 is TGCAGTGCTAGTGACAGGGTAACTAGCACAGATACGCAGTATTTT. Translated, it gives CSASDRVTSTDTQYF.

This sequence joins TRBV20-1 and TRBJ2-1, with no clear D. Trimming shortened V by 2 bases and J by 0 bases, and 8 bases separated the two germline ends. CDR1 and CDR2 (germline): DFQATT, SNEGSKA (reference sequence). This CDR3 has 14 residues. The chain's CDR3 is CSARRTASYNEQFF. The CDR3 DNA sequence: TGCAGTGCTAGACGGACGGCCTCCTACAATGAGCAGTTCTTC.

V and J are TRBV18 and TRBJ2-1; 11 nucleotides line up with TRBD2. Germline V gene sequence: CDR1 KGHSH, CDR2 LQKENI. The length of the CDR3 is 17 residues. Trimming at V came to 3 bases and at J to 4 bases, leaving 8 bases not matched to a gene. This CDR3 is CASSPSTTSGKYNEQFF. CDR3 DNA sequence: TGTGCCAGCTCACCTTCGACGACTAGCGGGAAATACAATGAGCAGTTCTTC. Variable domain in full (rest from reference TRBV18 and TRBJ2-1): NAGVMQNPRHLVRRRGQEARLRCSPMKGHSHVYWYRQLPEEGLKFMVYLQKENIIDESGMPKERFSAEFPKEGPSILRIQQVVRGDSAAYFCASSPSTTSGKYNEQFFGPGTRLTVL.

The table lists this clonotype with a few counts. CDR3 region: CAISEGTSEGDTQYF. Written as DNA, the CDR3 is TGTGCCATCAGTGAAGGGACTAGCGAGGGAGATACGCAGTATTTT. V gene TRBV10-3 combines with J gene TRBJ2-3; 10 positions match TRBD2. Losses at the gene ends were 3 bases for V and 5 bases for J; bases not matched to a gene: 5. CDR1 is ENHRY and CDR2 is SYGVKD in the germline V gene. This CDR3 spans 15 amino acids.

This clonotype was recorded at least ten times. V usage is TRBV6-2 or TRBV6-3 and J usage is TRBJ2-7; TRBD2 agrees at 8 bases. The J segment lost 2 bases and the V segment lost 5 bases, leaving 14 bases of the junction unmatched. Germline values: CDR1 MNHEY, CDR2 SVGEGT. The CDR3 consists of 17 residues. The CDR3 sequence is CASSPKKPGLATYEQYF. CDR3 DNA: TGTGCCAGCAGTCCAAAGAAACCCGGACTAGCTACCTACGAGCAGTACTTC.

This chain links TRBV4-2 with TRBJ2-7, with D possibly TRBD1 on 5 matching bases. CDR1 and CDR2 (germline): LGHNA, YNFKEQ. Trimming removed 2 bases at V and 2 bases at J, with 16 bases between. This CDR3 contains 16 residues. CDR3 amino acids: CASSQLREWGPYEQYF. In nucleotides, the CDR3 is TGTGCCAGCAGCCAACTTCGAGAGTGGGGCCCCTACGAGCAGTACTTC.

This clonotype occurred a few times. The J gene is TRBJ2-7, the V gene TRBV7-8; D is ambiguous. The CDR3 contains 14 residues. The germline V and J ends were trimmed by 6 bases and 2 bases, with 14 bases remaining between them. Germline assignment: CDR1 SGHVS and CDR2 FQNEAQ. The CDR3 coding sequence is TGTGCCAGCAGACGGTCCGACGTTGCCTACGAGCAGTACTTC. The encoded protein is CASRRSDVAYEQYF.

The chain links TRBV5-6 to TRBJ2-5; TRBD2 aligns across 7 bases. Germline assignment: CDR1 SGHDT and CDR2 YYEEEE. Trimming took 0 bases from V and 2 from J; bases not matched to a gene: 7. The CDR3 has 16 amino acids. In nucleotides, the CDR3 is TGTGCCAGCAGCTTGGGAACGGGACTATCGCAAGAGACCCAGTACTTC. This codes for CASSLGTGLSQETQYF.

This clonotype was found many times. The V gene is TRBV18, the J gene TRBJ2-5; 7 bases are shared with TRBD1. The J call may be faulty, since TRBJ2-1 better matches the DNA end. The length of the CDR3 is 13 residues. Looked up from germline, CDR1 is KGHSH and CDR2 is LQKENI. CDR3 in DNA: TGTGCCAGCTCACCGCAGACAGGGAACGAGCAGTTCTTC. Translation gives CASSPQTGNEQFF.

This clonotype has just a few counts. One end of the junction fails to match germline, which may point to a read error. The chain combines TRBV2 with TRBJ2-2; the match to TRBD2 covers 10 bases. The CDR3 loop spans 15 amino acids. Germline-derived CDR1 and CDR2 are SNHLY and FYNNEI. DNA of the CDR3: TGTGCCAGCAAACCTAGCGGGAGAGGTACCGGGGAGCTGCTTTTT. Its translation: CASKPSGRGTGELLF.

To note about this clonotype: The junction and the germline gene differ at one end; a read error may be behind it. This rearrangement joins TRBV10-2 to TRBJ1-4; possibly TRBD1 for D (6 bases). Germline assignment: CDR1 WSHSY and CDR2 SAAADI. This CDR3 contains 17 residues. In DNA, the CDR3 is TGCGCCAGCAAAGGGTCGACAGGCTTGACGACTAGTGAAAAACTGTTTTTT. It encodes CASKGSTGLTTSEKLFF.

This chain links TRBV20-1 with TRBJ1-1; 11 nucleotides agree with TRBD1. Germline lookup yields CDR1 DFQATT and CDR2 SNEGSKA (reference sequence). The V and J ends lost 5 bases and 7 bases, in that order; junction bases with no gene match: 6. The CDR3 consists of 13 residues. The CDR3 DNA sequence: TGCAGTGCTCCCGGGACAGGGGGGAATGAAGCTTTCTTT. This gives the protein CSAPGTGGNEAFF.